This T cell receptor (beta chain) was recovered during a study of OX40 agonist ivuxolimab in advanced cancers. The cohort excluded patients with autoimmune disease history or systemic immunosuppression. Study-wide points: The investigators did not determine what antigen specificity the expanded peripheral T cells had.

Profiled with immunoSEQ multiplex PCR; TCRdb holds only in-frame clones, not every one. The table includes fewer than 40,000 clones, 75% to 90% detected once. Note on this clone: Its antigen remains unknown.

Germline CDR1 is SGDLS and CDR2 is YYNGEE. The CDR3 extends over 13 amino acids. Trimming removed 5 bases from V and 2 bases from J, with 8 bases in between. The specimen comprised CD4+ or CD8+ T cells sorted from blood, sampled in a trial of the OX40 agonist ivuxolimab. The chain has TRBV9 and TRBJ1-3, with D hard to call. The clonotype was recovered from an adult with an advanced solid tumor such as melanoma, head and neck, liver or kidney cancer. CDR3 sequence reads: CASSNSAGNTIYF. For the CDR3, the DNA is TGTGCCAGCAGTAACTCTGCTGGAAACACCATATATTTT.